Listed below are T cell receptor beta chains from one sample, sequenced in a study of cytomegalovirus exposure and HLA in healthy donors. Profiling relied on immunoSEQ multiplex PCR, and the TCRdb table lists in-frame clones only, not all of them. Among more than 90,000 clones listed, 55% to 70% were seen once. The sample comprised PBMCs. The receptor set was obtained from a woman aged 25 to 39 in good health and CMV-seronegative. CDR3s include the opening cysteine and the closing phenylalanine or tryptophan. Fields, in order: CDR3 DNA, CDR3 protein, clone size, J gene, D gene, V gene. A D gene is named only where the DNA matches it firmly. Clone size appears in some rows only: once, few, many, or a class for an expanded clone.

CDR3nt: TGTGCCAGCTCACCACTAGCGGGAAGGTCAGATACGCAGTATTTT
CDR3aa: CASSPLAGRSDTQYF
abundance: -
j_gene: TRBJ2-3
d_gene: TRBD2
v_gene: TRBV18

CDR3nt: TGTGCCAGCAGTGCCTCTGGGACTAGCGGGAACAATGAGCAGTTCTTC
CDR3aa: CASSASGTSGNNEQFF
abundance: -
j_gene: TRBJ2-1
d_gene: TRBD2
v_gene: TRBV28

CDR3nt: TGTGCCAGCAGCACCCCGGGGGAGGGCCTATATATCACAGATACGCAGTATTTT
CDR3aa: CASSTPGEGLYITDTQYF
abundance: few
j_gene: TRBJ2-3
d_gene: TRBD2
v_gene: TRBV28

CDR3nt: TGTGCCAGCAGCCCCTTGTCGGGAATTGATTCACCCCTCCACTTT
CDR3aa: CASSPLSGIDSPLHF
abundance: -
j_gene: TRBJ1-6
d_gene: -
v_gene: TRBV9

CDR3nt: TGTGCCAGCAGCTTCTTAGCGGGAGGGGAGTACGAGCAGTACTTC
CDR3aa: CASSFLAGGEYEQYF
abundance: -
j_gene: TRBJ2-7
d_gene: TRBD2
v_gene: TRBV7-2

CDR3nt: TGTGCCAGAAGCCCAAAGGGACAGAACTATGGCTACACCTTC
CDR3aa: CARSPKGQNYGYTF
abundance: -
j_gene: TRBJ1-2
d_gene: -
v_gene: TRBV7-5

CDR3nt: TGTGCCAGCAGCGTACTCAGGGTAAATGAGCAGTTCTTC
CDR3aa: CASSVLRVNEQFF
abundance: -
j_gene: TRBJ2-1
d_gene: -
v_gene: TRBV6-1

CDR3nt: TGTGCCAGCAGTGAATTACGGCAGCACTACCTCTCTGGGGCCAACGTCCTGACTTTC
CDR3aa: CASSELRQHYLSGANVLTF
abundance: few
j_gene: TRBJ2-6
d_gene: -
v_gene: TRBV6-1

CDR3nt: TGTGCCACCAGCACTGGGGCGACAGGGCGGAGTGAAAAACTGTTTTTT
CDR3aa: CATSTGATGRSEKLFF
abundance: -
j_gene: TRBJ1-4
d_gene: TRBD1
v_gene: TRBV15

CDR3nt: TGTGCCAGCAGCTCAGACAGGGTTTTGGACGAGCAGTACTTC
CDR3aa: CASSSDRVLDEQYF
abundance: -
j_gene: TRBJ2-7
d_gene: TRBD1
v_gene: TRBV7-9

CDR3nt: TGTGCCAGCACTCTCTCGACGGGATACACTGAAGCTTTCTTT
CDR3aa: CASTLSTGYTEAFF
abundance: -
j_gene: TRBJ1-1
d_gene: -
v_gene: TRBV6-5

CDR3nt: TGCGCCAGCAGCCAGGGACTAGCGGGGTCCTACAATGAGCAGTTCTTC
CDR3aa: CASSQGLAGSYNEQFF
abundance: once
j_gene: TRBJ2-1
d_gene: TRBD2
v_gene: TRBV4-3

CDR3nt: TGTGCCAGCAGTGTGTCAGCGGGAGAGACAGATACGCAGTATTTT
CDR3aa: CASSVSAGETDTQYF
abundance: -
j_gene: TRBJ2-3
d_gene: TRBD2
v_gene: TRBV6-4

CDR3nt: TGTGCCAGCAGCCTGACTAGCGGGAGCTACGAGCAGTACTTC
CDR3aa: CASSLTSGSYEQYF
abundance: few
j_gene: TRBJ2-7
d_gene: TRBD2
v_gene: TRBV5-4

CDR3nt: TGTGCCAGCAGGCGAACAGGGGGCGCGTGGGGGAGCACTGAAGCTTTCTTT
CDR3aa: CASRRTGGAWGSTEAFF
abundance: -
j_gene: TRBJ1-1
d_gene: TRBD1
v_gene: TRBV7-9

CDR3nt: TGCGCCAGCCGGACTAGCGGGAAGGGGAGCTCCTACAATGAGCAGTTCTTC
CDR3aa: CASRTSGKGSSYNEQFF
abundance: -
j_gene: TRBJ2-1
d_gene: TRBD2
v_gene: TRBV5-1

CDR3nt: TGTGCCAGCAGCTTGTGGGGGCGGCGGAATGAAGCTTTCTTT
CDR3aa: CASSLWGRRNEAFF
abundance: -
j_gene: TRBJ1-1
d_gene: -
v_gene: TRBV5-6

CDR3nt: TGTGCCAGCAGCCCGGAACCGGAACTAGCAAACAATGAGCAGTTCTTC
CDR3aa: CASSPEPELANNEQFF
abundance: -
j_gene: TRBJ2-1
d_gene: -
v_gene: TRBV9

CDR3nt: TGTGCCAGCAGCTTTAGCGGAGGGGGCACAGATACGCAGTATTTT
CDR3aa: CASSFSGGGTDTQYF
abundance: once
j_gene: TRBJ2-3
d_gene: -
v_gene: TRBV7-8

CDR3nt: TGCGCCAGCAGCCAAGATAGCAGAGGGCTATTTAGCTATGGCTACACCTTC
CDR3aa: CASSQDSRGLFSYGYTF
abundance: once
j_gene: TRBJ1-2
d_gene: -
v_gene: TRBV4-3

CDR3nt: TGTGCCAGCAGACCCTCCAGGGACAATCAGCCCCAGCATTTT
CDR3aa: CASRPSRDNQPQHF
abundance: few
j_gene: TRBJ1-5
d_gene: -
v_gene: TRBV2

CDR3nt: TGTGCCAGCAACCAGGGTTTTAGCTATGGCTACACCTTC
CDR3aa: CASNQGFSYGYTF
abundance: -
j_gene: TRBJ1-2
d_gene: -
v_gene: TRBV28

CDR3nt: TGCGCCAGCAGCCAAGATTCGGGGGCTGGGGCCAACGTCCTGACTTTC
CDR3aa: CASSQDSGAGANVLTF
abundance: large
j_gene: TRBJ2-6
d_gene: -
v_gene: TRBV4-3

CDR3nt: TGTGCCAGCAGCTCTAGTGGGACAGGGGTCTATGGCTACACCTTC
CDR3aa: CASSSSGTGVYGYTF
abundance: -
j_gene: TRBJ1-2
d_gene: TRBD1
v_gene: TRBV7-9

CDR3nt: TGTGCCAGTAGTATGGACAGGTTCTCTGGAAACACCATATATTTT
CDR3aa: CASSMDRFSGNTIYF
abundance: few
j_gene: TRBJ1-3
d_gene: TRBD1
v_gene: TRBV19

CDR3nt: TGTGCCAGCAGCGTTGGACAGGGGGCTTCCTACGAGCAGTACTTC
CDR3aa: CASSVGQGASYEQYF
abundance: -
j_gene: TRBJ2-7
d_gene: TRBD1
v_gene: TRBV9

CDR3nt: TGCAGCGTTTCCCCGGGACAGGAAAACTATGGCTACACCTTC
CDR3aa: CSVSPGQENYGYTF
abundance: -
j_gene: TRBJ1-2
d_gene: TRBD1
v_gene: TRBV29-1

CDR3nt: TGTGCCAGCAGCGCGGAAGGGGCTAGCGGGAGGGTCTCCTACAATGAGCAGTTCTTC
CDR3aa: CASSAEGASGRVSYNEQFF
abundance: -
j_gene: TRBJ2-1
d_gene: -
v_gene: TRBV12-1

CDR3nt: TGTGCCAGCAGTTACTCGAGAGGGCCCTACGAGCAGTACTTC
CDR3aa: CASSYSRGPYEQYF
abundance: -
j_gene: TRBJ2-7
d_gene: -
v_gene: TRBV6-5

CDR3nt: TGTGCCTGGAGCCTGGGGGGTAGCAATCAGCCCCAGCATTTT
CDR3aa: CAWSLGGSNQPQHF
abundance: few
j_gene: TRBJ1-5
d_gene: -
v_gene: TRBV30

CDR3nt: TGTGCCAGCAGGGAGCAGCGTGAGCAGTTCTTC
CDR3aa: CASREQREQFF
abundance: -
j_gene: TRBJ2-1
d_gene: -
v_gene: TRBV7-9

CDR3nt: TGTGCCAGCAGCACTCCCTCTAGCGGGAGTAACAATGAGCAGTTCTTC
CDR3aa: CASSTPSSGSNNEQFF
abundance: -
j_gene: TRBJ2-1
d_gene: TRBD2
v_gene: TRBV5-5

CDR3nt: TGTGCCAGCAGTTACAGGCGGGGCACAGATACGCAGTATTTT
CDR3aa: CASSYRRGTDTQYF
abundance: -
j_gene: TRBJ2-3
d_gene: -
v_gene: TRBV6-6

CDR3nt: TGTGCCAGCAGTAAATCCGGGACAGGGATCGAGACCCAGTACTTC
CDR3aa: CASSKSGTGIETQYF
abundance: few
j_gene: TRBJ2-5
d_gene: TRBD1
v_gene: TRBV27

CDR3nt: TGCGCCAGCAGCTACGGGACTAGCGGCTCCTACGAGCAGTACTTC
CDR3aa: CASSYGTSGSYEQYF
abundance: -
j_gene: TRBJ2-7
d_gene: TRBD2
v_gene: TRBV4-1

CDR3nt: TGTGCCAGCAGCTTCGACAGGGTTAACACTGAAGCTTTCTTT
CDR3aa: CASSFDRVNTEAFF
abundance: -
j_gene: TRBJ1-1
d_gene: TRBD1
v_gene: TRBV7-2

CDR3nt: TGTGCACTAGGGCCTACCACTCGTTCCGGGGAGCTGTTTTTT
CDR3aa: CALGPTTRSGELFF
abundance: -
j_gene: TRBJ2-2
d_gene: -
v_gene: TRBV10-3

CDR3nt: TGTGCCAGCAGCCCGACGAACAGTCTCTACGAGCAGTACTTC
CDR3aa: CASSPTNSLYEQYF
abundance: -
j_gene: TRBJ2-7
d_gene: -
v_gene: TRBV5-5

CDR3nt: TGTGCCAGCAGTTTATTTGGAGGGACAGGGGTTTACGAGCAGTACTTC
CDR3aa: CASSLFGGTGVYEQYF
abundance: -
j_gene: TRBJ2-7
d_gene: TRBD1
v_gene: TRBV28

CDR3nt: TGTGCCAGCAGCGTAGCAGGGGGCGACACTGAAGCTTTCTTT
CDR3aa: CASSVAGGDTEAFF
abundance: once
j_gene: TRBJ1-1
d_gene: TRBD1
v_gene: TRBV9

CDR3nt: TGTGCCACCAGCAGAGATCGGTGGCAGGGGGGCGGCTATGGCTACACCTTC
CDR3aa: CATSRDRWQGGGYGYTF
abundance: -
j_gene: TRBJ1-2
d_gene: TRBD1
v_gene: TRBV15

CDR3nt: TGCGCCAGCAGGAGGCATTCGACTAGCGGGAGCACAGATACGCAGTATTTT
CDR3aa: CASRRHSTSGSTDTQYF
abundance: few
j_gene: TRBJ2-3
d_gene: TRBD2
v_gene: TRBV4-1

CDR3nt: TGTGCCAGCAGCATAAGGGAGTGGGAAAAACTGTTTTTT
CDR3aa: CASSIREWEKLFF
abundance: -
j_gene: TRBJ1-4
d_gene: -
v_gene: TRBV7-2

CDR3nt: TGTGCCAGCAGTTACGAGACAGGGGGCTACACTGAAGCTTTCTTT
CDR3aa: CASSYETGGYTEAFF
abundance: once
j_gene: TRBJ1-1
d_gene: TRBD1
v_gene: TRBV6-6

CDR3nt: TGTGCCAGCAGCTTAGATCTGCTTAGCGGGAGTTGGGAGCTGTTTTTT
CDR3aa: CASSLDLLSGSWELFF
abundance: -
j_gene: TRBJ2-2
d_gene: TRBD2
v_gene: TRBV11-2

CDR3nt: TGTGCCAGCACCCCGACGGGGACTCCCAATGAGCAGTTCTTC
CDR3aa: CASTPTGTPNEQFF
abundance: -
j_gene: TRBJ2-1
d_gene: -
v_gene: TRBV27

CDR3nt: TGCGCCAGCAGCGGAGGGGGGGACTATGGCTACACCTTC
CDR3aa: CASSGGGDYGYTF
abundance: -
j_gene: TRBJ1-2
d_gene: -
v_gene: TRBV5-1

CDR3nt: TGTGCCATCAGTGAACCGACTAGCGCGAACACCGGGGAGCTGTTTTTT
CDR3aa: CAISEPTSANTGELFF
abundance: few
j_gene: TRBJ2-2
d_gene: TRBD2
v_gene: TRBV10-3

CDR3nt: TGTGCCAGCAGCGCAGGTAGAAACACTGAAGCTTTCTTT
CDR3aa: CASSAGRNTEAFF
abundance: -
j_gene: TRBJ1-1
d_gene: -
v_gene: TRBV7-8

CDR3nt: TGTGCCAGCAGTTCCCCGGGACTAGTTTATGAGACCCAGTACTTC
CDR3aa: CASSSPGLVYETQYF
abundance: -
j_gene: TRBJ2-5
d_gene: TRBD2
v_gene: TRBV28

CDR3nt: TGTGCCAGCAGCTCGTTACTAGCGGCGGAGACCCAGTACTTC
CDR3aa: CASSSLLAAETQYF
abundance: few
j_gene: TRBJ2-5
d_gene: TRBD2
v_gene: TRBV7-9

CDR3nt: TGTGCCAGCAGTGACGGGACAGGGGGCGCAGGAGCAGATACGCAGTATTTT
CDR3aa: CASSDGTGGAGADTQYF
abundance: many
j_gene: TRBJ2-3
d_gene: TRBD1
v_gene: TRBV6-4